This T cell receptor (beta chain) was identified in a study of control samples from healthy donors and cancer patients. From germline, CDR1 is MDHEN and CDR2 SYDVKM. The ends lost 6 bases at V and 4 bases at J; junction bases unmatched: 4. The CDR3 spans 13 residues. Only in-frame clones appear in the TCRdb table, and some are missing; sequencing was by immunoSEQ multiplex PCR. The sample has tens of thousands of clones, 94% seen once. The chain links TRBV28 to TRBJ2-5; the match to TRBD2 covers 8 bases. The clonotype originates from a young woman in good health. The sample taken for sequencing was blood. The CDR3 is CASRPGGGETQYF. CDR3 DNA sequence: TGTGCCAGCAGGCCGGGGGGGGGAGAGACCCAGTACTTC.